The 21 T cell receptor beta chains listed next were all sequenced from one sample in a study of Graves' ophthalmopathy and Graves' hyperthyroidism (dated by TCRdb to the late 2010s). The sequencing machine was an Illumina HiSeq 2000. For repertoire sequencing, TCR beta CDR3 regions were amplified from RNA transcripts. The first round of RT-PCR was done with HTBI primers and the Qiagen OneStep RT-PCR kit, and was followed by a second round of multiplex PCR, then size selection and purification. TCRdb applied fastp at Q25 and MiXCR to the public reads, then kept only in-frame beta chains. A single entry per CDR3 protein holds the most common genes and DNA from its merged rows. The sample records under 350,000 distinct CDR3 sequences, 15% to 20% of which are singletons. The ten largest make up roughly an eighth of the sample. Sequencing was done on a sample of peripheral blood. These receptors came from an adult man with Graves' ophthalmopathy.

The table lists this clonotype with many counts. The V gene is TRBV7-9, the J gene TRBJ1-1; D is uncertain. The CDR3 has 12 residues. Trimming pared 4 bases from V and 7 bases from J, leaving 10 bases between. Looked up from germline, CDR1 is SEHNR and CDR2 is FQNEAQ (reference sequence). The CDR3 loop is CASSSRLDEAFF. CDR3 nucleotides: TGTGCCAGCAGCTCTAGACTGGATGAAGCTTTCTTT.

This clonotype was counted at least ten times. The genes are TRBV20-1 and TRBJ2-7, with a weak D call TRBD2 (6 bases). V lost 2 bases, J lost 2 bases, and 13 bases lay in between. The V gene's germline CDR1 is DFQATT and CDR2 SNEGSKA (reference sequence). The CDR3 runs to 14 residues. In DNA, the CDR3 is TGCAGTGCTAGACGCGGGACGGGAACCTACGAGCAGTACTTC. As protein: CSARRGTGTYEQYF.

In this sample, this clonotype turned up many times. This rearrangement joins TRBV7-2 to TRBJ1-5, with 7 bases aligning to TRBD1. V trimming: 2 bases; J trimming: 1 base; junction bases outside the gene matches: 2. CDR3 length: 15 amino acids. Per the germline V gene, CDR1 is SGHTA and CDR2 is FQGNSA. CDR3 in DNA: TGTGCCAGCAGCTTACAGGGGGTAAGCAATCAGCCCCAGCATTTT. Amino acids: CASSLQGVSNQPQHF.

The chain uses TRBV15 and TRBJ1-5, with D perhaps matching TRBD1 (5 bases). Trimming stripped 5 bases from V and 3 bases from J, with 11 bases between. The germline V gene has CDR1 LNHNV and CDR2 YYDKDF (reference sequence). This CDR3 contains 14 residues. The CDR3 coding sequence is TGTGCCACCAGCCAGGGACCGGTCAATCAGCCCCAGCATTTT. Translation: CATSQGPVNQPQHF.

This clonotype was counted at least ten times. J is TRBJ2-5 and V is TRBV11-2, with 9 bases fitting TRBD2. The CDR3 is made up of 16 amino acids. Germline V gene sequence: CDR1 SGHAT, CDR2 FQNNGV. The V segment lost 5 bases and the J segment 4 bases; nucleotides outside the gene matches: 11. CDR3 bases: TGTGCCAGCAGCCCACAAGGCGGGGGGGGGGGAGAGACCCAGTACTTC. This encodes CASSPQGGGGGETQYF. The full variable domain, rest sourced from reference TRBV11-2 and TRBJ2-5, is EAGVAQSPRYKIIEKRQSVAFWCNPISGHATLYWYQQILGQGPKLLIQFQNNGVVDDSQLPKDRFSAERLKGVDSTLKIQPAKLEDSAVYLCASSPQGGGGGETQYFGPGTRLLVL.

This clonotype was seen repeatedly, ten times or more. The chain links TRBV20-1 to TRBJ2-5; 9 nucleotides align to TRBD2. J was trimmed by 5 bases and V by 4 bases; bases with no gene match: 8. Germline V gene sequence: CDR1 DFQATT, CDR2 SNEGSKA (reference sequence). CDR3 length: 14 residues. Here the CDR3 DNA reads TGCAGTGCTATGTTGGCGGGGGGGCCCGAGACCCAGTACTTC. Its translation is CSAMLAGGPETQYF.

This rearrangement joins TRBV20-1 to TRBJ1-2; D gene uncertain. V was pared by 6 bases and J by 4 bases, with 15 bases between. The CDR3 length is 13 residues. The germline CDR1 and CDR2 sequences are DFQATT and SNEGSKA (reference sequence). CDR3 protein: CSAQIQTGYGYTF. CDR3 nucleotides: TGCAGTGCCCAAATTCAGACCGGCTATGGCTACACCTTC.

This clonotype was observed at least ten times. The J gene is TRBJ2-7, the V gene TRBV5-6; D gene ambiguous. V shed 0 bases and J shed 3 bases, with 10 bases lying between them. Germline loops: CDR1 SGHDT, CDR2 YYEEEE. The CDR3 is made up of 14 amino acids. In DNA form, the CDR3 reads TGTGCCAGCAGCTTGGCCGGGCTTCGCTACGAGCAGTACTTC. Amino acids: CASSLAGLRYEQYF. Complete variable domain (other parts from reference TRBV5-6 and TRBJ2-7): DAGVTQSPTHLIKTRGQQVTLRCSPKSGHDTVSWYQQALGQGPQFIFQYYEEEERQRGNFPDRFSGHQFPNYSSELNVNALLLGDSALYLCASSLAGLRYEQYFGPGTRLTVT.

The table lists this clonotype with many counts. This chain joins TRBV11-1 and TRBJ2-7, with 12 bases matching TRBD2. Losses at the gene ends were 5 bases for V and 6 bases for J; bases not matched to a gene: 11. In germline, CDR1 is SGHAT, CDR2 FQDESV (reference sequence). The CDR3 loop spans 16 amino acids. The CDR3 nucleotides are TGTGCCAGCAGCCTCCTCCGGACTAGCGGGGAGGGCGAGCAGTACTTC. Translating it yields CASSLLRTSGEGEQYF.

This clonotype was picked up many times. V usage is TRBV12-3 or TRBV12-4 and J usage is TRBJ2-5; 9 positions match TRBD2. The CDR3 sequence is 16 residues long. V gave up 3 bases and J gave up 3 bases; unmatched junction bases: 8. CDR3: CASSFHGASGEETQYF. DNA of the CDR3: TGTGCCAGCAGTTTTCATGGAGCTAGCGGGGAAGAGACCCAGTACTTC.

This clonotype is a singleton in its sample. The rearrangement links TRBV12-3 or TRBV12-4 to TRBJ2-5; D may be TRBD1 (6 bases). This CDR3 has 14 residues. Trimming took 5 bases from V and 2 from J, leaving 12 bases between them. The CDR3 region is CASSLRQDQETQYF. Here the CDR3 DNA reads TGTGCCAGCAGTCTCCGACAGGATCAAGAGACCCAGTACTTC.

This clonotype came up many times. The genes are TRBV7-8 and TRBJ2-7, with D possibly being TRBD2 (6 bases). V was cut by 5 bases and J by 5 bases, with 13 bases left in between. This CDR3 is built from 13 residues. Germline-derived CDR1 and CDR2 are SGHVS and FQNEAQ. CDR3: CASSLVGGDEQYF. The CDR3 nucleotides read TGTGCCAGCAGCCTCGTCGGGGGAGACGAGCAGTACTTC.

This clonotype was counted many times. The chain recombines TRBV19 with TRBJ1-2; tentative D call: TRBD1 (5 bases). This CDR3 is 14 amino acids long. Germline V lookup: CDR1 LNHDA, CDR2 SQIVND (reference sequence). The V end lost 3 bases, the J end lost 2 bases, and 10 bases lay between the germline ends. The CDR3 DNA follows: TGTGCCAGTAGTATTTGGGGGTTCAACTATGGCTACACCTTC. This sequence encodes CASSIWGFNYGYTF.

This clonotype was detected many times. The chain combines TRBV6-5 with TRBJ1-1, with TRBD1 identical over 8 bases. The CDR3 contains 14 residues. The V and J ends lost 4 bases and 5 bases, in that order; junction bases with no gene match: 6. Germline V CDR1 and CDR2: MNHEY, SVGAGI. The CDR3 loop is CASSSDRGRTEAFF. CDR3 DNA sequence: TGTGCCAGCAGTTCCGACAGGGGACGGACTGAAGCTTTCTTT.

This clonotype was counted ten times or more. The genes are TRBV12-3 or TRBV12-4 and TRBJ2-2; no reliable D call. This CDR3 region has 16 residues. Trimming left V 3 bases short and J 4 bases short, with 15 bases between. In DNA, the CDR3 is TGTGCCAGCAGTTTCGCCCCTCCCCCCCGCACCGGGGAGCTGTTTTTT. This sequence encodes CASSFAPPPRTGELFF.

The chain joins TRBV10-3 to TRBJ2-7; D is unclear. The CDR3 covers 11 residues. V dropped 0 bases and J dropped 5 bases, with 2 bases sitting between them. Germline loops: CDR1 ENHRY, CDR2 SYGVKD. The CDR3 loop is CAISESNEQYF. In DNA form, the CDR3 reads TGTGCCATCAGTGAGTCGAACGAGCAGTACTTC.

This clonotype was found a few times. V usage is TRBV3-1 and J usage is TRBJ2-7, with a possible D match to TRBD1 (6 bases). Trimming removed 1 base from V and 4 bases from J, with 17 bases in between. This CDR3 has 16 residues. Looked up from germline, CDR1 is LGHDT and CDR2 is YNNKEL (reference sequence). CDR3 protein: CASSQGIGTSNYEQYF. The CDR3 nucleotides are TGTGCCAGCAGCCAAGGAATTGGGACATCGAATTACGAGCAGTACTTC.

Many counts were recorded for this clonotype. CDR3: CASSRGTGVMETQYF. As DNA, the CDR3 is TGTGCCAGCAGCCGGGGGACAGGGGTTATGGAGACCCAGTACTTC. The chain employs TRBV7-2 and TRBJ2-5; 10 bases line up with TRBD1. The CDR3 sequence is 15 residues long. Germline CDR1 and CDR2: SGHTA and FQGNSA. With 5 bases clipped from V and 5 bases from J, the junction kept 8 bases outside the gene matches.

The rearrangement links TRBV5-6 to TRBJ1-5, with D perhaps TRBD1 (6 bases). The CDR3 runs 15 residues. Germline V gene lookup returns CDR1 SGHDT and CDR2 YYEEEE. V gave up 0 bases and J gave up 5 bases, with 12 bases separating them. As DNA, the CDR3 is TGTGCCAGCAGCTTGGCGGGCAGGGGCGATCAGCCCCAGCATTTT. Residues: CASSLAGRGDQPQHF.

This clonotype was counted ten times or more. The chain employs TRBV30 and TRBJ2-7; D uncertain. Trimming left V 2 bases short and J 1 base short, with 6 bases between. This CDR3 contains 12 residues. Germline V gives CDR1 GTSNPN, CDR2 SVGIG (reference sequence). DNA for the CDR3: TGTGCCTGGAGTTCCAGATCCTACGAGCAGTACTTC. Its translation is CAWSSRSYEQYF.

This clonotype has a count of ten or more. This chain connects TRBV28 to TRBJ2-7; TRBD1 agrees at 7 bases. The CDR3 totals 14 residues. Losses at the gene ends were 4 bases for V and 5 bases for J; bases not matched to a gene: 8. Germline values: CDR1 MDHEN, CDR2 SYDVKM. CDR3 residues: CASSSSDRSNEQYF. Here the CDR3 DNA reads TGTGCCAGCAGTTCATCGGACAGGTCTAACGAGCAGTACTTC.